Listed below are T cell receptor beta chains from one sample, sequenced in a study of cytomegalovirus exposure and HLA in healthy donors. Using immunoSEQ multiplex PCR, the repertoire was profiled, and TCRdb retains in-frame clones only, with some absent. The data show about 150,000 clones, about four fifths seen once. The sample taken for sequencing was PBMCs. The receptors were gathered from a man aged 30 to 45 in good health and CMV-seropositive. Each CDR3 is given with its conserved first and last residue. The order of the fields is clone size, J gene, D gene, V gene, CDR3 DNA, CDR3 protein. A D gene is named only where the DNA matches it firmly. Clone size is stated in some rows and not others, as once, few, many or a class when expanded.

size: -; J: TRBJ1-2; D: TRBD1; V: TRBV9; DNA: TGTGCCAGCAGCGAGATGCAGGGGGCAGGTGGCTACACCTTC; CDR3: CASSEMQGAGGYTF
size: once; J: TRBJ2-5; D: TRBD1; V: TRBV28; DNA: TGTGCCAGCAGCTCAGGGGGCCCAGAGACCCAGTACTTC; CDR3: CASSSGGPETQYF
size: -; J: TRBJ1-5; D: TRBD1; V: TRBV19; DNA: TGTGCCAGTAGATATAATTACAGGGGACGCAATCAGCCCCAGCATTTT; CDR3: CASRYNYRGRNQPQHF
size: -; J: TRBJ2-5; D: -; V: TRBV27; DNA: TGTGCCAGCAGTTTCAGGGGCTCGGAGACCCAGTACTTC; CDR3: CASSFRGSETQYF
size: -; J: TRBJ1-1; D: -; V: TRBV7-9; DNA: TGTGCCAGCAGCTTCGACATCACTGAAGCTTTCTTT; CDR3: CASSFDITEAFF
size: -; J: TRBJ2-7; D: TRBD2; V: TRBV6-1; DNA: TGTGCCAGCAAGACTAGCGGGAGCCACGAGCAGTACTTC; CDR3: CASKTSGSHEQYF
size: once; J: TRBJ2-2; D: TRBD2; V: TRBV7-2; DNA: TGTGCCAGCAGTTCGACTAGCGGGGGGGAGCTGTTTTTT; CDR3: CASSSTSGGELFF
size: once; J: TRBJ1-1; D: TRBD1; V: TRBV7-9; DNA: TGTGCCAGCAGCCCGCCCGGGACAGTGAACACTGAAGCTTTCTTT; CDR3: CASSPPGTVNTEAFF
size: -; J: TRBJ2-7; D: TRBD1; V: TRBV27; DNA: TGTGCCAGCCGGCCCACAGGGGATTACGAGCAGTACTTC; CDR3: CASRPTGDYEQYF
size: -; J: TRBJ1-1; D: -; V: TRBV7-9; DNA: TGTGCCAGCAGCCCCCCGGGGGTGGCTGAAGCTTTCTTT; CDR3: CASSPPGVAEAFF
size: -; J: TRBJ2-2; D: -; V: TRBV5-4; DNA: TGTGCCAGCAGCTTGGTACAGAGGAACACCGGGGAGCTGTTTTTT; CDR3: CASSLVQRNTGELFF
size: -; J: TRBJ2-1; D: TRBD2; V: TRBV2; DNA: TGTGCCAGCAGTGATGGGACTAGCGGGAGGGCGCGAGAGCAGTTCTTC; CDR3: CASSDGTSGRAREQFF
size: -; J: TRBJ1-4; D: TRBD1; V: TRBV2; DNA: TGTGCCAGCAAGCTAGGGGGACAGGTTCATGAAAAACTGTTTTTT; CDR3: CASKLGGQVHEKLFF
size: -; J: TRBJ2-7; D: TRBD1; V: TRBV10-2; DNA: TGCGCCAGCAGTCTACAGGGGGCCATCGAGCAGTACTTC; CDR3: CASSLQGAIEQYF
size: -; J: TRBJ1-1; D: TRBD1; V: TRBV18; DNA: TGTGCCAGCTCACCAGGGACAGGGTATGTTATGAACACTGAAGCTTTCTTT; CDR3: CASSPGTGYVMNTEAFF
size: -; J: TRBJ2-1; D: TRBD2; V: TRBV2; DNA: TGTGCCAGCAGTGTTGGTCTAGCGGACATTTGGGCTATGGGCTACAATGAGCAGTTCTTC; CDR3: CASSVGLADIWAMGYNEQFF
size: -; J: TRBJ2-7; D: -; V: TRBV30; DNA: TGTGCCTGGAGTAAGGACAGCTACGAGCAGTACTTC; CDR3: CAWSKDSYEQYF
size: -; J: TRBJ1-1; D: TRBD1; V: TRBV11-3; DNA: TGTGCCAGCAGCTTCGGACAGGGGAACACTGAAGCTTTCTTT; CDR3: CASSFGQGNTEAFF
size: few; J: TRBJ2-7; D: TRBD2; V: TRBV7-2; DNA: TGTGCCAGCAGCTCAGGGCAGCGGGGGGGCTCCTACGAGCAGTACTTC; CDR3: CASSSGQRGGSYEQYF
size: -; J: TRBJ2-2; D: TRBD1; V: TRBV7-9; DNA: TGTGCCAGCAGCCCCCGGACAGGGGACACCGGGGAGCTGTTTTTT; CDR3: CASSPRTGDTGELFF
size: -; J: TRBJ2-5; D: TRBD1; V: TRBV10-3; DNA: TGTGCCATCAGTTCCACAGGGGTACAAGAGACCCAGTACTTC; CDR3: CAISSTGVQETQYF
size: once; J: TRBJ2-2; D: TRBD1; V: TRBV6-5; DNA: TGTGCCAGCAGTTACGGGACAGGGCGGACCGGGGAGCTGTTTTTT; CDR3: CASSYGTGRTGELFF
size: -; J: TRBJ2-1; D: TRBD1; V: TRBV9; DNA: TGTGCCAGCAGCTCCGACAGGGGGGGATATAATGAGCAGTTCTTC; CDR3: CASSSDRGGYNEQFF
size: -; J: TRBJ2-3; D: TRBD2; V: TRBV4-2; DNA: TGTGCCAGCAGCCAAGATGGGCTAGCGGGGGCTATTACAGATACGCAGTATTTT; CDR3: CASSQDGLAGAITDTQYF
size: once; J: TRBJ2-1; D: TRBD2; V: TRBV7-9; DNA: TGCAGCGGGAGCTCCTACAATGAGCAGTTCTTC; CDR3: CSGSSYNEQFF
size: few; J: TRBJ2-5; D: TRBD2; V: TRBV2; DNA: TGTGCCAGCAAGGCTGGGCGGGGGGAGGGAGAGACCCAGTACTTC; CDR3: CASKAGRGEGETQYF
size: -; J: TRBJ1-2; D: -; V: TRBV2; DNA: TGTGCCAGCAGTGAATTTCCCCCCGCAGGGAATGGCTACACCTTC; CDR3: CASSEFPPAGNGYTF
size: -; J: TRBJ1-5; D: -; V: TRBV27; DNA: TGTGCCAGCAGTTTATCGTCAAGCGCCTATAGCAATCAGCCCCAGCATTTT; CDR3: CASSLSSSAYSNQPQHF
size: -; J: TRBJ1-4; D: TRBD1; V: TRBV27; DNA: TGTGCCAGCAGACCCCCCGGGACAGGGTATGAAAAACTGTTTTTT; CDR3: CASRPPGTGYEKLFF
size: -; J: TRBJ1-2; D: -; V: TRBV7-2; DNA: TGTGCCAGCAGCGTCTTGTTGGGAGGCGGGGATGGCTACACCTTC; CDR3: CASSVLLGGGDGYTF
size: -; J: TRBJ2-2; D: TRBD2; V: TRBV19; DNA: TGTGCCAGTAGTATTCGGGCGGGACTAAACACCGGGGAGCTGTTTTTT; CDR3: CASSIRAGLNTGELFF
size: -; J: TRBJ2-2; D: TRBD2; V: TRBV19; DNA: TGTGCCAGTAGTATCAGGGGACTAGCGGGGGACCTCATGAACACCGGGGAGCTGTTTTTT; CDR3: CASSIRGLAGDLMNTGELFF
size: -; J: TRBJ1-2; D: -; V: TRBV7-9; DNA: TGTTCCAGCAGCTTAGGAGGTCTTGGCTACACCTTC; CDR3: CSSSLGGLGYTF
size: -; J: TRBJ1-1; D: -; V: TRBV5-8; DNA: TGTGCCAGCAGCTTGTGGCAGGGGAATTGGGCTTTCTTT; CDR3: CASSLWQGNWAFF
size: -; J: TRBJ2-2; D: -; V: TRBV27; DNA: TGTGCCAGCAGTTTATCTCGGAGCGGGTTTAACACCGGGGAGCTGTTTTTT; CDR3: CASSLSRSGFNTGELFF
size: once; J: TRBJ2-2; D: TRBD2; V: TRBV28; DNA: TGTGCCAGCAGAAAGGGACTAGCGGGAGACGGGGAGCTGTTTTTT; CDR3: CASRKGLAGDGELFF
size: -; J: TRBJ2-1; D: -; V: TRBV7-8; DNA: TGTGCCAGCAGCTTTACAGGGGAGGTCAATGAGCAGTTCTTC; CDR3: CASSFTGEVNEQFF
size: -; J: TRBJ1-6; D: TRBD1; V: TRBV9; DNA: TGTGCCAGCAGCGCTGGGACAGGGTCTTCACCCCTCCACTTT; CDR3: CASSAGTGSSPLHF
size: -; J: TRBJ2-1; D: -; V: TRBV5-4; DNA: TGTGCCAGCAGCTTGGGAGAGGGCGGGTACAATGAGCAGTTCTTC; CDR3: CASSLGEGGYNEQFF
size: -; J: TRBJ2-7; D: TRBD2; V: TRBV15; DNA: TGTGCCACCAGCAGAGATGCACTAGCGGGAGACTACGAGCAGTACTTC; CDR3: CATSRDALAGDYEQYF
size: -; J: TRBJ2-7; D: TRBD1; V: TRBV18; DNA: TGTGCCAGCTCACCAGCAGGGACAGCTTTAAGCTACGAGCAGTACTTC; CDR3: CASSPAGTALSYEQYF
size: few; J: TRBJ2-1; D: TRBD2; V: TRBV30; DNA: TGTGCCTGGAGGGACATAGCGGGAAGGGCCTACAATGAGCAGTTCTTC; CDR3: CAWRDIAGRAYNEQFF
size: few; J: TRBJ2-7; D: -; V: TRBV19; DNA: TGTGCCAGTAGTATAGGGGACACCTACGAGCAGTACTTC; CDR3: CASSIGDTYEQYF
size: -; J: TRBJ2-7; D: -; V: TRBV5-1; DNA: TGCGCCAGCAGCCCGAGTTCCTGGTTTCTCTTCGAGCAGTACTTC; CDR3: CASSPSSWFLFEQYF
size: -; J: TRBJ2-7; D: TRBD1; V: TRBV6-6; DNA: TGTGCCAGCAGTTACTCCCGGGACAGCTCCTACGAGCAGTACTTC; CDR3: CASSYSRDSSYEQYF
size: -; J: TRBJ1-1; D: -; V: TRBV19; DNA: TGTGCCAGTAGTTTAGACATTCCAGGTATCACTGAAGCTTTCTTT; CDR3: CASSLDIPGITEAFF
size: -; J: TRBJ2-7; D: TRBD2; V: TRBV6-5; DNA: TGTGCCAGCAGTTACTCAGGAGCGGGAGGGGCGTACGAGCAGTACTTC; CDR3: CASSYSGAGGAYEQYF
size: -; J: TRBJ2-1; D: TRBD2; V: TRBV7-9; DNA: TGTGCCAGCAGCTTAGCTCATGGGACTAGCGGGAGGGAGCAGTTCTTC; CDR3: CASSLAHGTSGREQFF
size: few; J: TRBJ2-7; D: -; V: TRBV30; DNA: TGTGCCTGGAGTCCGGGGGTGGAATGGTACGAGCAGTACTTC; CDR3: CAWSPGVEWYEQYF
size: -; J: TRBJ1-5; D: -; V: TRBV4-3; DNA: TGCGCCAGCAGCCAGGCGGTGACGGTTCAGCCCCAGCATTTT; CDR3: CASSQAVTVQPQHF
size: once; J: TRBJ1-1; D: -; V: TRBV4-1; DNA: TGCGCCAGCAGCCCAAGTTCAGGGCTGAACACTGAAGCTTTCTTT; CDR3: CASSPSSGLNTEAFF
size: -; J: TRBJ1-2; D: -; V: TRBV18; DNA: TGTGCCAGCTCCCCGGAGACCGCCTTCAACTATGGCTACACCTTC; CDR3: CASSPETAFNYGYTF
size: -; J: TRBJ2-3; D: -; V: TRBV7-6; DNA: TGTGCCAGCAGCTTAGCTCACCGGGACATATACACAGATACGCAGTATTTT; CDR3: CASSLAHRDIYTDTQYF
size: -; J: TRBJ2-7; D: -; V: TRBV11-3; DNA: TGTGCCAGCAGCGGAACCCCGAGAAGTAGGGAGGAGCAGTACTTC; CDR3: CASSGTPRSREEQYF
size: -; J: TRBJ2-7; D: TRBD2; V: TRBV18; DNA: TGTGCCAGCTCACCATCTAGCGGGAGTAACGAGCAGTACTTC; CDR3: CASSPSSGSNEQYF
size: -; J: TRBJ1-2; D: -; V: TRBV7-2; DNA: TGTGCCAGCAGCCCCCGGGACACGATCTTGGCCTACACCTTC; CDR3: CASSPRDTILAYTF
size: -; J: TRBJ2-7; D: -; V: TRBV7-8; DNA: TGTGCCAGCAGCTTAGTTGGAGAATACGAGCAGTACTTC; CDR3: CASSLVGEYEQYF
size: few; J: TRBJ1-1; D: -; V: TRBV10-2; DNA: TGCGCCAGCAGTGAGTCGTTATACAGGCCCAAAGCGGAGGGCACTGAAGCTTTCTTT; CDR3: CASSESLYRPKAEGTEAFF
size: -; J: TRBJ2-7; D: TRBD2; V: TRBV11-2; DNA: TGTGCCAGCAGCTTAGGGACTAGCGGTTTCTACGAGCAGTACTTC; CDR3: CASSLGTSGFYEQYF